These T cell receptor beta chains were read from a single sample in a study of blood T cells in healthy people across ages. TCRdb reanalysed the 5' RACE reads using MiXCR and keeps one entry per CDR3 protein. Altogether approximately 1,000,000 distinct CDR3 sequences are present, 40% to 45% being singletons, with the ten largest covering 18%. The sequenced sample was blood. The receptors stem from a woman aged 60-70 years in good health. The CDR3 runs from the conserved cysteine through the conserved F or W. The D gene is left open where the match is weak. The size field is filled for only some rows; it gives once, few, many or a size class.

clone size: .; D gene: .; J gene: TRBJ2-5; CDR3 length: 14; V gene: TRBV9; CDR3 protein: CASSVGGSVETQYF; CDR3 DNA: TGTGCCAGCAGCGTAGGTGGTAGCGTAGAGACCCAGTACTTC
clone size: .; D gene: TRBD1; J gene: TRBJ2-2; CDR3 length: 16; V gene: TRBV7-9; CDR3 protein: CASSLSGTANTGELFF; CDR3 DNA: TGTGCCAGCAGCTTATCCGGGACAGCGAACACCGGGGAGCTGTTTTTT
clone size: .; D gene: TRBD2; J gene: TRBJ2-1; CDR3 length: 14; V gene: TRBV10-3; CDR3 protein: CAISPGLADREQFF; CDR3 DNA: TGTGCCATCAGCCCGGGACTAGCTGATCGGGAGCAGTTCTTC
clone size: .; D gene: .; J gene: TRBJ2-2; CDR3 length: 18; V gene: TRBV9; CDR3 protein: CASSEYGHQRGETGELFF; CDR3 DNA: TGTGCCAGCAGCGAGTATGGACACCAAAGGGGAGAAACCGGGGAGCTGTTTTTT
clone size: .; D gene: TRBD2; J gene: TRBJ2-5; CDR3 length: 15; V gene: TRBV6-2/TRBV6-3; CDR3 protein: CASSSLAGPQETQYF; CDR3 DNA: TGTGCCAGCAGTTCGCTAGCGGGACCCCAAGAGACCCAGTACTTC
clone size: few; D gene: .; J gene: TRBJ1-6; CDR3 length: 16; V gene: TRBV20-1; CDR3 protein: CSAASQGSSYNSPLHF; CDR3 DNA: TGCAGTGCTGCCTCACAGGGCAGCTCCTATAATTCACCCCTCCACTTT
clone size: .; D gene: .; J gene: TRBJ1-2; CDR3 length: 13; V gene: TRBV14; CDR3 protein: CASSQEGAYGYTF; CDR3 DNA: TGTGCCAGCAGCCAAGAGGGGGCGTATGGCTACACCTTC
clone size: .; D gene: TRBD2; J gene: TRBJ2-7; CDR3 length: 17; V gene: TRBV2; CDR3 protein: CASSPKGLAGDYNEQYF; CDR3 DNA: TGTGCCAGCAGTCCGAAGGGACTAGCGGGGGACTACAATGAGCAGTACTTC
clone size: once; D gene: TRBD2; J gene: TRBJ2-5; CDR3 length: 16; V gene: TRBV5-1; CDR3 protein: CASRLEPGLALNEQYF; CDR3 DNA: TGCGCCAGCAGATTAGAACCGGGACTAGCATTGAATGAGCAGTACTTC
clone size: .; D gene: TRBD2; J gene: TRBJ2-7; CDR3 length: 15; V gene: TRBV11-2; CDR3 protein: CASSLDSGTTYEQYF; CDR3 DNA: TGTGCCAGCAGCTTAGATAGCGGGACGACCTACGAGCAGTACTTC
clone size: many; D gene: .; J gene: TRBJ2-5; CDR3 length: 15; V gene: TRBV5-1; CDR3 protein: CASSFRTQGVETQYF; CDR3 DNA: TGCGCCAGCAGCTTCCGAACCCAGGGAGTAGAGACCCAGTACTTC
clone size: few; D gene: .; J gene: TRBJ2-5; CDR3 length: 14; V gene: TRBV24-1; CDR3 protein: CATSDSRQRGTQYF; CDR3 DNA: TGTGCCACCAGTGATTCGAGGCAGCGAGGGACCCAGTACTTC
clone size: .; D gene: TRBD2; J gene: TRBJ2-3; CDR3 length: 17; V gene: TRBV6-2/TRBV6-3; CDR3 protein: CASSPYGLAGKTDTQYF; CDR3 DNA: TGTGCCAGCAGTCCCTACGGACTAGCGGGTAAAACAGATACGCAGTATTTT
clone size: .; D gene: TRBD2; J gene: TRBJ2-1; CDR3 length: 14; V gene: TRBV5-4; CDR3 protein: CASGAGDLGNEQFF; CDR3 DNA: TGTGCCAGCGGGGCGGGAGATTTGGGCAATGAGCAGTTCTTC
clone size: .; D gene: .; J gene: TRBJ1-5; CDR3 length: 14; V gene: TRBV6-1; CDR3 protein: CASTQSLGNQPQHF; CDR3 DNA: TGTGCCAGCACCCAGAGTTTGGGCAATCAGCCCCAGCATTTT
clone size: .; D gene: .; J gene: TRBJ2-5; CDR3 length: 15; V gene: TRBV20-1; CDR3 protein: CSARGEPGRQETQYF; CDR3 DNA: TGCAGTGCTAGAGGCGAGCCGGGACGCCAAGAGACCCAGTACTTC
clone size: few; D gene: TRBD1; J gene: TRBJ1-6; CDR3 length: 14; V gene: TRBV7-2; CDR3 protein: CASSPDRGYSPLHF; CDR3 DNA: TGTGCCAGCAGCCCCGACAGGGGATATTCACCCCTCCACTTT
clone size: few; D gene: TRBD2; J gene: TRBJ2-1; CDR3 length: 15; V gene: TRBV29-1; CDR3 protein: CSALSGLAEFNEQFF; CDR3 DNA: TGCAGCGCCCTTTCGGGACTAGCGGAGTTCAATGAGCAGTTCTTC
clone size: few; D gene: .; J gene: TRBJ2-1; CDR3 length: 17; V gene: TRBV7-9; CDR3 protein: CASSLTRGGVTYNEQFF; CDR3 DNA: TGTGCCAGCAGCCTAACCCGAGGGGGAGTAACCTACAATGAGCAGTTCTTC
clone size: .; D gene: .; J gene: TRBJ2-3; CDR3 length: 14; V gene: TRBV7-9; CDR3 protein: CASSSGVHTDTQYF; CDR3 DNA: TGTGCCAGTTCATCAGGGGTCCACACAGATACGCAGTATTTT
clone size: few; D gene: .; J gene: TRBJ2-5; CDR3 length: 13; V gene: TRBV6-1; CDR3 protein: CASSDGGEGTQYF; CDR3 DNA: TGTGCCAGCAGTGACGGGGGTGAGGGGACCCAGTACTTC
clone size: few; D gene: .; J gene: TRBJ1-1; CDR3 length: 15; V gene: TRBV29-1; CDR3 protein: CSVEARTRPNTEAFF; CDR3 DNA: TGCAGCGTTGAAGCCCGGACACGGCCGAACACTGAAGCTTTCTTT
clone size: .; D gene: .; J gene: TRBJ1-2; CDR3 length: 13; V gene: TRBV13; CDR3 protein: CASSRWGMDDYTF; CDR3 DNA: TGTGCCAGCAGCCGTTGGGGGATGGATGACTACACCTTC
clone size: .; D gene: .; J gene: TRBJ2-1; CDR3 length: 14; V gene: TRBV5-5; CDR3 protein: CASSLWSGLAEQFF; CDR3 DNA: TGTGCCAGCAGCTTGTGGTCGGGATTAGCTGAGCAGTTCTTC